These 8 T cell receptor beta chains originate from one sample sequenced in a study of response to subunit inactivated influenza vaccine. One entry per CDR3 protein results from TCRdb running MiXCR on the RT-PCR reads. Of 500,000 to 550,000 distinct CDR3 sequences listed, 20% to 25% were seen once; the top ten hold approximately 3%. These same records also appear under a second study, on T cells expressing NK-cell markers. That report adds: Synthesis of TCR beta cDNA relied on 5'RACE template switching carrying UMIs.

Sequencing was performed on CD4+ T cells sorted from PBMCs, taken about 12 days after vaccination. These receptors all come from a man aged 50-60 years who received an inactivated influenza vaccine.

This clonotype was counted between two and nine times. J is TRBJ2-7 and V is TRBV7-8; 7 bases match TRBD2. The V segment lost 1 base and the J segment 2 bases; nucleotides outside the gene matches: 5. CDR1 and CDR2 from the germline V gene are SGHVS and FQNEAQ. The CDR3 has 15 residues. This CDR3 reads CASSLEAGATYEQYF. As DNA, the CDR3 is TGTGCCAGCAGCTTAGAGGCGGGAGCTACCTACGAGCAGTACTTC. Supplemented by reference TRBV7-8 and TRBJ2-7, the full variable domain reads GAGVSQSPRYKVAKRGQDVALRCDPISGHVSLFWYQQALGQGPEFLTYFQNEAQLDKSGLPSDRFFAERPEGSVSTLKIQRTQQEDSAVYLCASSLEAGATYEQYFGPGTRLTVT.

The chain has TRBV5-1 and TRBJ1-4; D is ambiguous. V was cut by 5 bases and J by 0 bases, with 8 bases left in between. The CDR3 is made up of 14 amino acids. In germline, CDR1 is SGHRS, CDR2 YFSETQ. The CDR3 spells CASRREATNEKLFF. The DNA of the CDR3 is TGCGCCAGCAGGAGGGAAGCAACTAATGAAAAACTGTTTTTT.

This rearrangement joins TRBV12-3 or TRBV12-4 to TRBJ2-7, with a weak D call TRBD1 (5 bases). This CDR3 contains 13 residues. Trimming removed 6 bases from V and 3 bases from J, with 12 bases in between. CDR3 loop: CASSQSTGYEQYF. CDR3 in DNA: TGTGCCAGCAGCCAGAGCACAGGCTACGAGCAGTACTTC.

The J gene is TRBJ1-6, the V gene TRBV5-5; TRBD1 aligns across 7 bases. The germline gives CDR1 SGHKS, CDR2 YYEKEE (reference sequence). The CDR3 consists of 14 residues. V was pared by 2 bases and J by 11 bases, with 7 bases of the junction left unmatched. The CDR3 sequence: CASSFGQDRTPLHF. In nucleotides, the CDR3 is TGTGCCAGCAGCTTTGGACAGGACCGAACACCCCTCCACTTT. Full variable domain (remainder filled in from reference TRBV5-5 and TRBJ1-6): DAGVTQSPTHLIKTRGQQVTLRCSPISGHKSVSWYQQVLGQGPQFIFQYYEKEERGRGNFPDRFSARQFPNYSSELNVNALLLGDSALYLCASSFGQDRTPLHFGNGTRLTVT.

This clonotype was detected a few times. CDR3: CASSRGHNTEAFF. CDR3 DNA: TGTGCCAGCAGCCGCGGACACAACACTGAAGCTTTCTTT. The chain recombines TRBV3-1 with TRBJ1-1, with D tentatively TRBD1 (5 bases). The V end was cut by 4 bases, the J end by 2 bases, with 8 bases between. This CDR3 is 13 amino acids long. CDR1 is LGHDT, CDR2 YNNKEL, per germline (reference sequence).

This clonotype was seen more than once but under ten times. This chain joins TRBV28 and TRBJ1-5; D remains ambiguous. The germline gives CDR1 MDHEN, CDR2 SYDVKM. This CDR3 is 13 amino acids long. Trimming pared 7 bases from V and 3 bases from J, leaving 10 bases between. The CDR3 bases are TGTGCCAGCACGTGGCCGAACAATCAGCCCCAGCATTTT. This translates into CASTWPNNQPQHF.

This clonotype occurred a few times. The chain links TRBV6-2 or TRBV6-3 to TRBJ2-3; 8 bases fit TRBD2. The ends lost 5 bases at V and 4 bases at J; junction bases unmatched: 11. Germline V gene lookup returns CDR1 MNHEY and CDR2 SVGEGT. The CDR3 is 16 residues long. The CDR3: CASSQGLALLADTQYF. In DNA, the CDR3 is TGTGCCAGCAGTCAAGGACTAGCCCTACTGGCAGATACGCAGTATTTT.

J is TRBJ2-7 and V is TRBV28; D is tentatively TRBD1 or TRBD2 (5 bases each). Trimming stripped 6 bases from V and 0 bases from J, with 15 bases between. Germline V gives CDR1 MDHEN, CDR2 SYDVKM. The CDR3 spans 15 residues. DNA for the CDR3: TGTGCCAGCAGCCCTGCCGGGACCCACTCCTACGAGCAGTACTTC. As protein: CASSPAGTHSYEQYF.